These 3 T cell receptor beta chains originate from one sample sequenced in a study of T cell repertoires in cytomegalovirus infection. One entry per CDR3 protein, called by TCRdb with MiXCR from the reads. The table lists more than 400,000 distinct CDR3 sequences, roughly 29% of them singletons. The material sequenced was PBMCs. The source is a human donor in good health (CMV status not recorded). Some clones in this sample may be carry-over from other donors' samples.

The J gene is TRBJ1-1, the V gene TRBV6-2 or TRBV6-3, with D unresolved. CDR3 length: 14 residues. Germline V gives CDR1 MNHEY, CDR2 SVGEGT. V was pared by 7 bases and J by 1 base, with 13 bases between. CDR3 in amino acids: CASMAGGRNTEAFF. CDR3 coding DNA: TGTGCCAGCATGGCGGGAGGTCGGAACACTGAAGCTTTCTTT.

This clonotype appeared many times. The chain is built from TRBV7-2 and TRBJ2-1, with D uncertain. The CDR3 consists of 13 residues. V lost 2 bases and J lost 10, with 12 bases in between. Looked up from germline, CDR1 is SGHTA and CDR2 is FQGNSA. CDR3 nucleotides: TGTGCCAGCAGCTTAAACGGGCTTGGGGAGCAGTTCTTC. This encodes CASSLNGLGEQFF.

Concerning this clonotype itself: Compared with germline, one end of the junction differs, possibly owing to a read error. DNA for the CDR3: TGTGCCAGTAAGGCGACTAGCAATGGGCAGTTCTTC. It translates to CASKATSNGQFF. The rearrangement joins TRBV6-8 to TRBJ2-1; 7 nucleotides align to TRBD2. The CDR3 covers 12 residues. The germline V gene encodes CDR1 MNHGY and CDR2 SAAAGT.